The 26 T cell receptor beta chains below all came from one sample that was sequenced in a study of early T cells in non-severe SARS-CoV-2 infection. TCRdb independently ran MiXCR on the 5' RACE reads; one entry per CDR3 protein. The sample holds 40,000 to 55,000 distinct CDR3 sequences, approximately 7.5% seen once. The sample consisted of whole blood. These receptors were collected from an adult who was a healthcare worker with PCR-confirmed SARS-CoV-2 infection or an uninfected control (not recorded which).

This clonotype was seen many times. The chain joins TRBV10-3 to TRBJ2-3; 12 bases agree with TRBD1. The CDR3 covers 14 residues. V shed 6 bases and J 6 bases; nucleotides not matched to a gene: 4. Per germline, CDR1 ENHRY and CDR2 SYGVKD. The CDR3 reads CAIRAGTGGDTQYF. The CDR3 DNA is TGTGCCATCAGAGCCGGGACAGGGGGCGATACGCAGTATTTT.

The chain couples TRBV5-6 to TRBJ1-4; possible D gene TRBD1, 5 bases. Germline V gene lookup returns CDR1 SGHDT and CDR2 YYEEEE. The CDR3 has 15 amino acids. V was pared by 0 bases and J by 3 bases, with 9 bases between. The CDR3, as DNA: TGTGCCAGCAGCTTGGCCCAGGGTCCTAATGAAAAACTGTTTTTT. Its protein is CASSLAQGPNEKLFF. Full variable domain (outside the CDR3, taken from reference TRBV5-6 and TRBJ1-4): DAGVTQSPTHLIKTRGQQVTLRCSPKSGHDTVSWYQQALGQGPQFIFQYYEEEERQRGNFPDRFSGHQFPNYSSELNVNALLLGDSALYLCASSLAQGPNEKLFFGSGTQLSVL.

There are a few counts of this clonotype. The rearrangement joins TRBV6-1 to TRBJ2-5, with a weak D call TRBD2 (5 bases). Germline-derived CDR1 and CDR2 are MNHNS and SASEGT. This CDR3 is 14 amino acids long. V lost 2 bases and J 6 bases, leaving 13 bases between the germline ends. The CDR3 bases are TGTGCCAGCAGTGAAATCGGACCGGGAAAGACCCAGTACTTC. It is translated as CASSEIGPGKTQYF.

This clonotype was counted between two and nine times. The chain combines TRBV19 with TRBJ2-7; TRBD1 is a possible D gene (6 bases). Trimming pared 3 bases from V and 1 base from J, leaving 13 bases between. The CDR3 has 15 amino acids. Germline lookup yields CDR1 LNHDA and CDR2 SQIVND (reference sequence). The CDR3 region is CASSISGQPSYEQYF. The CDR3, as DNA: TGTGCCAGTAGTATTTCCGGACAGCCATCCTACGAGCAGTACTTC.

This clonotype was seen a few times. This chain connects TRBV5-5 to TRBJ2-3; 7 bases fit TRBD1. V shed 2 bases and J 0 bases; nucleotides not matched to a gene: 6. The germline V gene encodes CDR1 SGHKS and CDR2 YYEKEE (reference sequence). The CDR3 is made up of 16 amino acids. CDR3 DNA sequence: TGTGCCAGCAGCTTACAAGGGGGCCTTAGCACAGATACGCAGTATTTT. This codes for CASSLQGGLSTDTQYF.

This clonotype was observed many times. The DNA for the CDR3 is TGTGCCAGCATCCAGGGAGGGAGCACTGAAGCTTTCTTT. Translated, it gives CASIQGGSTEAFF. The J gene is TRBJ1-1, the V gene TRBV6-5; weak D call: TRBD1 (5 bases). Trimming stripped 7 bases from V and 4 bases from J, with 13 bases between. Germline V gene data show CDR1 as MNHEY and CDR2 as SVGAGI. CDR3 size: 13 residues.

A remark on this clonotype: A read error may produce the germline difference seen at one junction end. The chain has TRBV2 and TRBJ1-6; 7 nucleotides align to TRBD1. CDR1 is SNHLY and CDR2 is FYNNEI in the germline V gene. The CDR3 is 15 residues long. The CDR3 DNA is TGTGTCAGCAGCCGGGACAGCTCCTATAATTCACCCCTCCACTTT. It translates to CVSSRDSSYNSPLHF. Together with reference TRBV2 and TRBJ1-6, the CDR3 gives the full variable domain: EPEVTQTPSHQVTQMGQEVILRCVPISNHLYFYWYRQILGQKVEFLVSFYNNEISEKSEIFDDQFSVERPDGSNFTLKIRSTKLEDSAMYFCVSSRDSSYNSPLHFGNGTRLTVT.

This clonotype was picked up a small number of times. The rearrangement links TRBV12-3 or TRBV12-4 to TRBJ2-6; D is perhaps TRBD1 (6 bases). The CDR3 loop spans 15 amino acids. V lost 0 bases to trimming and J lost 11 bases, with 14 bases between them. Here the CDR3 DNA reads TGTGCCAGCAGTTTAGCGCAACAGGGAGCCTACGTCCTGACTTTC. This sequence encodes CASSLAQQGAYVLTF.

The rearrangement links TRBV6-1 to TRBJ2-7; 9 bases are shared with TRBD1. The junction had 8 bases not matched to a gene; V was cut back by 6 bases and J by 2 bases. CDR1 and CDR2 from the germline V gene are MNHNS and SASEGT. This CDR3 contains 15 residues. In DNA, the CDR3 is TGTGCCAGCAGGAATCAGGGACAGGGCCCCTACGAGCAGTACTTC. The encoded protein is CASRNQGQGPYEQYF.

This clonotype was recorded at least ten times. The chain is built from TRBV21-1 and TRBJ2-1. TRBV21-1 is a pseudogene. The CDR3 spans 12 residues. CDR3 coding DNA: TGTGCCAGCAGTCGAGAGACGGGCGAGCAGTTCTTC. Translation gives CASSRETGEQFF.

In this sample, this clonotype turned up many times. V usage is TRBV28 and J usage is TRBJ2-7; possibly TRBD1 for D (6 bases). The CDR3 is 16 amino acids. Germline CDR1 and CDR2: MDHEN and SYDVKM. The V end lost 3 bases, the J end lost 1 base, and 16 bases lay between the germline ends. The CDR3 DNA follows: TGTGCCAGCAGTTTTTGGGGGCAGGGGTTATCCTACGAGCAGTACTTC. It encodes CASSFWGQGLSYEQYF.

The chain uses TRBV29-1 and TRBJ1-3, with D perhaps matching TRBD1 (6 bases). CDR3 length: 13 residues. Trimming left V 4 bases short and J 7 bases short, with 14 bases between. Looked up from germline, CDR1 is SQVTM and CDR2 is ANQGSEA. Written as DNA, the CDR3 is TGCAGCGTTGCAGGGGAGTACATGAACACCATATATTTT. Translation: CSVAGEYMNTIYF.

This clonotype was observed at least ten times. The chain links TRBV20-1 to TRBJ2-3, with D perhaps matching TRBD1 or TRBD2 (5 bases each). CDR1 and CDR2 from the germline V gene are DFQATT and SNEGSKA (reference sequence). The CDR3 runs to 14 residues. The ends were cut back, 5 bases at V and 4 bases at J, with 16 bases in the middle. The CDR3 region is CSASPGPRADTQYF. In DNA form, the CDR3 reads TGCAGTGCTTCTCCGGGGCCCCGAGCAGATACGCAGTATTTT.

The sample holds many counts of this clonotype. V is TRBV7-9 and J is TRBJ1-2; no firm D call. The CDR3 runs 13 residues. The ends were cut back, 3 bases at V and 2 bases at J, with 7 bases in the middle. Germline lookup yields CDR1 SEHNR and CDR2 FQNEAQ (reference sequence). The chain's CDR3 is CASSLGLNYGYTF. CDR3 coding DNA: TGTGCCAGCAGCTTGGGTCTGAACTATGGCTACACCTTC. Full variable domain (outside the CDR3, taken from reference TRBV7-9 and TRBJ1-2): DTGVSQNPRHKITKRGQNVTFRCDPISEHNRLYWYRQTLGQGPEFLTYFQNEAQLEKSRLLSDRFSAERPKGSFSTLEIQRTEQGDSAMYLCASSLGLNYGYTFGSGTRLTVV.

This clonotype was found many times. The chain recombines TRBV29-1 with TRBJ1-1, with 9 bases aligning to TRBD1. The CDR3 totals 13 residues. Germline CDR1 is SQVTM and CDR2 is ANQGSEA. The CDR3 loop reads CSSGTGMNTEAFF. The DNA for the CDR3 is TGCAGTTCCGGGACAGGGATGAACACTGAAGCTTTCTTT.

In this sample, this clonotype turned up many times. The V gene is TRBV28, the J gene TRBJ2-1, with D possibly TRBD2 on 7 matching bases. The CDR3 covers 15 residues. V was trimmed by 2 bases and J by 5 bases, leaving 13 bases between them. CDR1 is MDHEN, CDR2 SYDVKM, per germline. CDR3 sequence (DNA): TGTGCCAGCAGTTTACGAGGGGGGGCCAACAATGAGCAGTTCTTC. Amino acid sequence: CASSLRGGANNEQFF.

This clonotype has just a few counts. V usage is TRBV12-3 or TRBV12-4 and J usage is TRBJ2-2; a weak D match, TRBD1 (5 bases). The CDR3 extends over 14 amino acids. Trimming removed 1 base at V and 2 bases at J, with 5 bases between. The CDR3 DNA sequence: TGTGCCAGCAGTTTAGGGACAAACACCGGGGAGCTGTTTTTT. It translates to CASSLGTNTGELFF.

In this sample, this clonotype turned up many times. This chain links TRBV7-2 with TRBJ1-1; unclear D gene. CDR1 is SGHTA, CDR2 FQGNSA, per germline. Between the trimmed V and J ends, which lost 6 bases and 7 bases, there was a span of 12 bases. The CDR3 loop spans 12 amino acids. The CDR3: CASSLGRNEAFF. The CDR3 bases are TGTGCCAGCAGTCTCGGACGGAATGAAGCTTTCTTT.

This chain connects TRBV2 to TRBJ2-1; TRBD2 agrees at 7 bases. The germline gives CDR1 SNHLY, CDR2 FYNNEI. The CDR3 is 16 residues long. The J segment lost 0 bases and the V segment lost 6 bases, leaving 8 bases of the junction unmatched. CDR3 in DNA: TGTGCCAGCAGCCGAACTAGCGAGAGCTCCTACAATGAGCAGTTCTTC. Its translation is CASSRTSESSYNEQFF.

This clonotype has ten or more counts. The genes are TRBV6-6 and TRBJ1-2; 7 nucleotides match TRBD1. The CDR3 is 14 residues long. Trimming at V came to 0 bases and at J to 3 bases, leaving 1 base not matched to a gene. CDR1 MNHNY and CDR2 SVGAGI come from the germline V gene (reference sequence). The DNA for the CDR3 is TGTGCCAGCAGTTACTCGACAGGGCACTATGGCTACACCTTC. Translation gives CASSYSTGHYGYTF.

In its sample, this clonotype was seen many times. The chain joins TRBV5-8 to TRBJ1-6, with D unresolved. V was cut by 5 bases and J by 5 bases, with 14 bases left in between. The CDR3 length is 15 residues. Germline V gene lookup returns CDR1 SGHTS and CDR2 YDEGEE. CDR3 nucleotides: TGTGCCAGCAGGGACGTGGCCTGGAATAATTCACCCCTCCACTTT. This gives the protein CASRDVAWNNSPLHF.

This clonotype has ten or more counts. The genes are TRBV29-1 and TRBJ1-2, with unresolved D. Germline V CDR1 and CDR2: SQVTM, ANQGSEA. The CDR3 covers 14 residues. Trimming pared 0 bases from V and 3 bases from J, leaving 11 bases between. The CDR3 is CSVEEGGRYYGYTF. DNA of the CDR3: TGCAGCGTTGAAGAGGGCGGGCGATACTATGGCTACACCTTC. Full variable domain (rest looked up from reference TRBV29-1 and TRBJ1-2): SAVISQKPSRDICQRGTSLTIQCQVDSQVTMMFWYRQQPGQSLTLIATANQGSEATYESGFVIDKFPISRPNLTFSTLTVSNMSPEDSSIYLCSVEEGGRYYGYTFGSGTRLTVV.

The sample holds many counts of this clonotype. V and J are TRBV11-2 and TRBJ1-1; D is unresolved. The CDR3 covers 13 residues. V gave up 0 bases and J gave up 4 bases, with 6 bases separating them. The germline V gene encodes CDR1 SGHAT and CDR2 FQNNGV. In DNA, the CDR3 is TGTGCCAGCAGCTTAGAGGTGGGCACTGAAGCTTTCTTT. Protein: CASSLEVGTEAFF.

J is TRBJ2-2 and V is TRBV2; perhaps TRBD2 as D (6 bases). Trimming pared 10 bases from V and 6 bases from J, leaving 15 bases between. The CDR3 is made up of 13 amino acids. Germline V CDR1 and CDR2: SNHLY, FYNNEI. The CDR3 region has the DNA TGTGCCACCAACTCGGAGGGTGCCGGGGAGCTGTTTTTT. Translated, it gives CATNSEGAGELFF.

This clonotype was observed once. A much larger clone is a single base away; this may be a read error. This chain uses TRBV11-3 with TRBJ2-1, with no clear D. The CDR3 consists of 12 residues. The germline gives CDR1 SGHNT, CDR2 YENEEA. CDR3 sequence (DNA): TGTGCCAGCAGCTTTAGAGAGGACGAGCAGTCCTTC. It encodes CASSFREDEQSF.

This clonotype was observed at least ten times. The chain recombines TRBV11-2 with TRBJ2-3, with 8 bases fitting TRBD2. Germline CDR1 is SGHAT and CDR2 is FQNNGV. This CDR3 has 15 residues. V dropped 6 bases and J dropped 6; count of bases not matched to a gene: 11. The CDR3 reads CASSVGLAQKDTQYF. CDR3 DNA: TGTGCCAGCAGTGTCGGACTAGCCCAAAAGGATACGCAGTATTTT.